This is a list of T cell receptor beta chains from one sample in a study of cytomegalovirus exposure and HLA in healthy donors. Using immunoSEQ multiplex PCR, the repertoire was profiled, and TCRdb retains in-frame clones only, with some absent. The sample table includes 50,000 or so clones. Sequenced material: PBMCs. These receptors came from a man aged 45-60 years in good health and CMV-seropositive. Each CDR3 is given without its conserved first and last residue.

>TRBJ1-1|TRBV20-1
SPRGNTEAF
>TRBJ2-1|TRBV5-1
ASTLRSGGAASYNEQF
>TRBJ2-5|TRBV28
ASSQGRGWETQY
>TRBJ2-1|TRBV11-2
ASSLLTSGSATYNEQF
>TRBJ1-1|TRBV9
ASSASDWGTEAF
>TRBJ2-7|TRBV5-1
ASSLGGQAYEQY
>TRBJ2-3|TRBV7-2
ASSLSGGPDTQY
>TRBJ2-7|TRBV6-5
ASRSTGGTYEQY
>TRBJ2-3|TRBV28
ASSPETDTQY
>TRBJ2-7|TRBV18
ASSPAVYEQY
>TRBJ1-5|TRBV5-1
ASSLGTDSNQPQH
>TRBJ1-3|TRBV4-1
ASSQDWHGGLYWSSGNTIY
>TRBJ2-7|TRBV7-6
ASSPPGEIYEQY
>TRBJ2-2|TRBV7-9
ASSKGTGWTGELF
>TRBJ2-5|TRBV4-1
ASSQESGGVVGTQY
>TRBJ1-5|TRBV5-6
ASSLRIQGGSQPQH
>TRBJ2-3|TRBV9
ASSASGSTDTQY
>TRBJ2-3|TRBV2
ASSGGSARTDTQY
>TRBJ1-3|TRBV10-1
ASHFDSLSGNNIY
>TRBJ2-7|TRBV28
ASSSSGEQY
>TRBJ2-6|TRBV18
ASSVGQGSPGANVLT
>TRBJ2-2|TRBV2
ASSERGTHTGELF
>TRBJ2-5|TRBV19
ASSRGGRVEETQY
>TRBJ1-2|TRBV29-1
SVEDMEREGYT
>TRBJ1-1|TRBV6-5
ASSYSTQGNTEAF
>TRBJ1-5|TRBV7-6
ASSFRGPLGQPQH
>TRBJ2-1|TRBV11-2
ASSSSGTGHNEQF
>TRBJ2-7|TRBV28
ASARPRPGKGGEQY
>TRBJ1-1|TRBV29-1
SVGDRGKGLDTEDF
>TRBJ1-6|TRBV27
ASSLWTGRVVSPLH
>TRBJ1-1|TRBV4-3
ASSQPDRANTEAF
>TRBJ2-3|TRBV5-1
ARKTSGRRGSTDTQY
>TRBJ1-5|TRBV19
ASSMPGTGGFQPQH
>TRBJ1-1|TRBV19
ASSSPQRGGTEDF
>TRBJ1-6|TRBV18
ASSPVGAYNSPLH
>TRBJ2-7|TRBV5-1
ASSWGQGAFSYEQY
>TRBJ2-3|TRBV9
ASSVDPTGGLRDTQY
>TRBJ2-1|TRBV5-1
ASSLASTGSNEQF
>TRBJ2-2|TRBV5-1
ASSPRTTGELF
>TRBJ2-7|TRBV15
ATSRGGQGSYEQY
>TRBJ2-7|TRBV6-5
ASSYSSGAYEQY
>TRBJ2-7|TRBV27
ASSPGTSGAVQY
>TRBJ2-5|TRBV5-1
ASSLRQAETQY
>TRBJ2-7|TRBV6-5
ASSSDRTYEQY
>TRBJ2-7|TRBV7-8
ASSRREGLAYEQY
>TRBJ1-2|TRBV19
ASSINAGTGVGYT
>TRBJ2-7|TRBV5-6
ASSRRDRISYEQY
>TRBJ1-5|TRBV2
ASRVDNYQPQH
>TRBJ2-7|TRBV18
ASSTTGGYEQY
>TRBJ1-3|TRBV18
ASSPDRDPGNTIY